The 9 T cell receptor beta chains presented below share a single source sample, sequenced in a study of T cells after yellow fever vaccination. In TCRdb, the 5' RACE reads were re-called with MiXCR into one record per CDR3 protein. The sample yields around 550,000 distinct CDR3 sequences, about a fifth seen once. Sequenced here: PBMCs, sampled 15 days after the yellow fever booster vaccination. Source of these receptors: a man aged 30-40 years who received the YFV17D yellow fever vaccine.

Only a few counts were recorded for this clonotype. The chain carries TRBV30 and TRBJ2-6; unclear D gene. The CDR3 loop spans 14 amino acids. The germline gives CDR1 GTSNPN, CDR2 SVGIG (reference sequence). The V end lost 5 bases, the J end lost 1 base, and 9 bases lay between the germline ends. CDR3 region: CAWHRSSGANVLTF. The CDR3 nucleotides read TGTGCCTGGCACAGATCTTCTGGGGCCAACGTCCTGACTTTC.

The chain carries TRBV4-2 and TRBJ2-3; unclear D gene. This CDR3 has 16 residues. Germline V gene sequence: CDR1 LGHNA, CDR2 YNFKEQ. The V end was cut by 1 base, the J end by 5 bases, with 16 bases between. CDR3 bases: TGTGCCAGCAGCCAAGTAAGTCGGGCCAAAGGAGATACGCAGTATTTT. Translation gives CASSQVSRAKGDTQYF.

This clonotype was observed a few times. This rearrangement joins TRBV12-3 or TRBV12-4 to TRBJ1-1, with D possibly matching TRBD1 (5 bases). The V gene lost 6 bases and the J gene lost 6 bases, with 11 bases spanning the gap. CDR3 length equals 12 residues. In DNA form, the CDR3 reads TGTGCCAGCAGATCACGGGGCTCTGAAGCTTTCTTT. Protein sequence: CASRSRGSEAFF.

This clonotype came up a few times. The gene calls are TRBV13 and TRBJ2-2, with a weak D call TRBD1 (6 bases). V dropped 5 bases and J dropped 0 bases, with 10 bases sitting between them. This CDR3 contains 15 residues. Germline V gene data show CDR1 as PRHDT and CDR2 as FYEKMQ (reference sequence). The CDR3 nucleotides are TGTGCCAGCAGCCGACAGGTTGCGAACACCGGGGAGCTGTTTTTT. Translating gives CASSRQVANTGELFF.

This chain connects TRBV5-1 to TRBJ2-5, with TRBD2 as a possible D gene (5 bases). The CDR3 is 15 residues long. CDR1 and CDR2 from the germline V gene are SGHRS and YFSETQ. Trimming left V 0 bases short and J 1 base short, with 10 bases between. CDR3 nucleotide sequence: TGCGCCAGCAGCTTGGGGAGGACCATCCAAGAGACCCAGTACTTC. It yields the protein CASSLGRTIQETQYF.

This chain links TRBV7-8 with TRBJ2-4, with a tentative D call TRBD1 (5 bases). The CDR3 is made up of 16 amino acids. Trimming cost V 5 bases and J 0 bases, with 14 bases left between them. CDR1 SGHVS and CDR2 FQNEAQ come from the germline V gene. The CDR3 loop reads CASSTDRWGAKNIQYF. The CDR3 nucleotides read TGTGCCAGCAGCACCGACAGATGGGGAGCCAAAAACATTCAGTACTTC.

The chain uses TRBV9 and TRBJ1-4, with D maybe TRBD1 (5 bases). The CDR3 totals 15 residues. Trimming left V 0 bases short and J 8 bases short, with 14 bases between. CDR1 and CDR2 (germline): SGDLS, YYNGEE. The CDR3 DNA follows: TGTGCCAGCAGCGTAGTTGCAGGGTCAAACGAAAAACTGTTTTTT. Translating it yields CASSVVAGSNEKLFF.

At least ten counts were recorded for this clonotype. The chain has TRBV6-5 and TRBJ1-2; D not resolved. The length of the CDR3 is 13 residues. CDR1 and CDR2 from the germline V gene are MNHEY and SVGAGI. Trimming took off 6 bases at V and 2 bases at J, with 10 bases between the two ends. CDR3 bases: TGTGCCAGCAGCCCGGATGCCAACTATGGCTACACCTTC. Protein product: CASSPDANYGYTF.

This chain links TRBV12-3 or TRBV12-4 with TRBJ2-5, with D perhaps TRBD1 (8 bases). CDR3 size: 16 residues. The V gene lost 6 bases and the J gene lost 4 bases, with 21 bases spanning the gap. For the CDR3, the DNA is TGTGCCAGCAGCCCCTTTAACAGGGGGGGAAGAGAGACCCAGTACTTC. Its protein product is CASSPFNRGGRETQYF.